The entry below gives a single T cell receptor (beta chain) sequence along with its context. Its antigen is currently unknown. Trimming stripped 3 bases from V and 2 bases from J, with 25 bases between. CDR1 and CDR2 (germline): SGHTA, FQGNSA. This CDR3 has 19 residues. These data originate in a study of blood T cells in healthy people across ages. Study outcomes and limitations: Unknown donor CMV status possibly confounded expanded clonotype changes. Fewer expanded clones and more diversity marked long-lived versus aged donors.

Together with a sample-barcoded 5' primer, a J-beta primer mix was included in a second PCR lasting roughly 7 to 11 cycles. A single record per CDR3 protein comes from TCRdb applying MiXCR to the 5' RACE reads. Of roughly 2 million distinct CDR3 sequences in the sample, less than 50% were seen once. It was ten milliliters of peripheral blood that were drawn from each donor. Per sample, at least 5 micrograms of total RNA were extracted. This sequence originates from a middle-aged woman in good health. V and J are TRBV7-2 and TRBJ1-2; D gene ambiguous. Specimen: blood. This CDR3 is CASSFSWATQPTGNYGYTF. CDR3 nucleotides: TGTGCCAGCAGCTTCTCGTGGGCGACACAACCCACGGGGAACTATGGCTACACCTTC. The entire variable domain, with the rest obtained from reference TRBV7-2 and TRBJ1-2, is as follows: GAGVSQSPSNKVTEKGKDVELRCDPISGHTALYWYRQSLGQGLEFLIYFQGNSAPDKSGLPSDRFSAERTGGSVSTLTIQRTQQEDSAVYLCASSFSWATQPTGNYGYTFGSGTRLTVV.